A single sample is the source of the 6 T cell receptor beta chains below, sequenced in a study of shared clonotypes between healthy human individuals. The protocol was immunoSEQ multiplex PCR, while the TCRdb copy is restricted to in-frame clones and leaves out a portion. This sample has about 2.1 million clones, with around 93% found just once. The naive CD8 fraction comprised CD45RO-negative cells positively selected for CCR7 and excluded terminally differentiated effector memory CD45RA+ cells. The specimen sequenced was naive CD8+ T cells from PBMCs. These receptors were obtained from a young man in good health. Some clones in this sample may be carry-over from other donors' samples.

As DNA, the CDR3 is TGTGCCACCAGTATGGAAAGCGGGAGTAGCTACGAGCAGTACTTC. Protein product: CATSMESGSSYEQYF. The rearrangement uses TRBV15 and TRBJ2-7; 8 nucleotides agree with TRBD2. CDR3 length: 15 amino acids. V gave up 6 bases and J gave up 3 bases; unmatched junction bases: 10. The germline V gene encodes CDR1 LNHNV and CDR2 YYDKDF (reference sequence).

Written as DNA, the CDR3 is TGCGCCAGCAGCTTGAGTGGGAATCCCTACGAGCAGTACTTC. As protein: CASSLSGNPYEQYF. The V call is TRBV5-1, the J call TRBJ2-7, with no clear D. This CDR3 region has 14 residues. V lost 1 base, J lost 2 bases, and 10 bases lay in between. Looked up from germline, CDR1 is SGHRS and CDR2 is YFSETQ.

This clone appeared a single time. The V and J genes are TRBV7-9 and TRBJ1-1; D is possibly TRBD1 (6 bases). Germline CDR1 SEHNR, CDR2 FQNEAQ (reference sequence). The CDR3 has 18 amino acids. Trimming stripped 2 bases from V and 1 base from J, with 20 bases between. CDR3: CASSLLSLGGGSNTEAFF. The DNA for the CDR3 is TGTGCCAGCAGCTTACTAAGCCTCGGGGGCGGTTCGAACACTGAAGCTTTCTTT.

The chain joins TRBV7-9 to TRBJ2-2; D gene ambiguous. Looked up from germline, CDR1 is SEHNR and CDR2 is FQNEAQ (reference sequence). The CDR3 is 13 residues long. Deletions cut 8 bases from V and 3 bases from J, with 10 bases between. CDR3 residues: CASAQAYTGELFF. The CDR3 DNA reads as TGTGCCAGCGCGCAGGCCTACACCGGGGAGCTGTTTTTT.

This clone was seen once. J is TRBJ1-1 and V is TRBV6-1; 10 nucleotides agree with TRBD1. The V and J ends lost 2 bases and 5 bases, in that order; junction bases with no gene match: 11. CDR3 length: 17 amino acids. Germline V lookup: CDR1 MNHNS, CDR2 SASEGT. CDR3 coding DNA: TGTGCCAGCAGTGAAATGACAGGGGGCGCGGGTTGGACTGAAGCTTTCTTT. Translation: CASSEMTGGAGWTEAFF.

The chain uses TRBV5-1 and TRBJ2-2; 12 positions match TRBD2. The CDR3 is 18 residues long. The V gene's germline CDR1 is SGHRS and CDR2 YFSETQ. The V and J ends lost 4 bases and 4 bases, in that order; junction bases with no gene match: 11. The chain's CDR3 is CASSQPELAGGVTGELFF. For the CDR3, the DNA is TGCGCCAGCAGCCAGCCTGAGCTAGCGGGAGGGGTCACCGGGGAGCTGTTTTTT.